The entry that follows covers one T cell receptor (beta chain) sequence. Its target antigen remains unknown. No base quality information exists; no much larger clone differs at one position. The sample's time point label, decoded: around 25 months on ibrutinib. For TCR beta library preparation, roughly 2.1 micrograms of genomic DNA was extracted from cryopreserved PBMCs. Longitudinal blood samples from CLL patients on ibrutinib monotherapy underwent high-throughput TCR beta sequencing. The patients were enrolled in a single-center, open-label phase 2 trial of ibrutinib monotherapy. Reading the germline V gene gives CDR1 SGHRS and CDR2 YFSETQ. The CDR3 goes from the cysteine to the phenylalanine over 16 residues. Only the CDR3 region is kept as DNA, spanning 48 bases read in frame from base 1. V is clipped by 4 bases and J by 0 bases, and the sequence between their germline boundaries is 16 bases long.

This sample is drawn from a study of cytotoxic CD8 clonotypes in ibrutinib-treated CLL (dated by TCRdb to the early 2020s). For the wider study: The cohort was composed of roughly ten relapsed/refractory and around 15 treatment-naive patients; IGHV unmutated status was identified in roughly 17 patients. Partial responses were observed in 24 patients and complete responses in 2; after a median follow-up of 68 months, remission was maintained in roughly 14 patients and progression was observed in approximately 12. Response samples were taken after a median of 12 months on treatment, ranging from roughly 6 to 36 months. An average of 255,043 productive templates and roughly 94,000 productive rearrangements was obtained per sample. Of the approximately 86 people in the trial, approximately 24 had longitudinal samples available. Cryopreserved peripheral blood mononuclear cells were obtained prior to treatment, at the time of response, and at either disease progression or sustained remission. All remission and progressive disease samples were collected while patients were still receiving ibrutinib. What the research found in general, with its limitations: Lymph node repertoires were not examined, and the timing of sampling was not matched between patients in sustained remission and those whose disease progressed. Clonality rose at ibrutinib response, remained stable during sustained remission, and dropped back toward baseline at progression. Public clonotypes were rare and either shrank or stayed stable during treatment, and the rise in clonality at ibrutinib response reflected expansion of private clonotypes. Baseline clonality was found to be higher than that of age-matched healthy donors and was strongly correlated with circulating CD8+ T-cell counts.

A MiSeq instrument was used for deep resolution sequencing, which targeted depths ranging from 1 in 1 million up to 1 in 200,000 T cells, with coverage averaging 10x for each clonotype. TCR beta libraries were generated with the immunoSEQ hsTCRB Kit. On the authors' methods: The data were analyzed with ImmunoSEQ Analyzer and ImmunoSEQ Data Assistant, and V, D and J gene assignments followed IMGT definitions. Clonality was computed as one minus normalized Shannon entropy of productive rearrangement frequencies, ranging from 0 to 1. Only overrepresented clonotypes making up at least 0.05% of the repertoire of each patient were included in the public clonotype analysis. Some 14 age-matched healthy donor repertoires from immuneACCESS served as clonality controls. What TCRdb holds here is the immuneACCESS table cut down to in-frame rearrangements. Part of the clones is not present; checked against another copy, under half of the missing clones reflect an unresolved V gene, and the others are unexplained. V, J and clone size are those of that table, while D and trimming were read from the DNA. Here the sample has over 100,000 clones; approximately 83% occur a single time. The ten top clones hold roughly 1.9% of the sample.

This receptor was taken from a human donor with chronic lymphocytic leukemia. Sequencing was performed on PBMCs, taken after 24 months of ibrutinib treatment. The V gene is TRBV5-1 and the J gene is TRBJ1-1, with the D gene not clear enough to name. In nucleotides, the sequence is TGCGCCAGCAGCCCACGAGGTGGGCTTATGAACACTGAAGCTTTCTTT. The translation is CASSPRGGLMNTEAFF.